This passage covers 18 T cell receptor beta chains from one sample sequenced in a study of OX40 agonist ivuxolimab in advanced cancers. TCRdb's table, derived via immunoSEQ multiplex PCR, lists solely in-frame clones and lacks some. The repertoire holds approximately 33,000 clones, 90% seen once, with about a quarter in the top ten. The source was CD4+ or CD8+ T cells sorted from blood, collected in a trial of the OX40 agonist ivuxolimab. Every receptor here comes from an adult with an advanced solid tumor such as melanoma, head and neck, liver or kidney cancer.

V is TRBV5-1 and J is TRBJ2-5, with D perhaps matching TRBD1 (5 bases). Trimming removed 6 bases at V and 1 base at J, with 22 bases between. In germline, CDR1 is SGHRS, CDR2 YFSETQ. The CDR3 length is 17 residues. As DNA, the CDR3 is TGCGCCAGCACCCTTATGGCCCAGGGTAACCCCCAAGAGACCCAGTACTTC. As protein: CASTLMAQGNPQETQYF.

The CDR3 DNA reads TGTGCCAGCAGCTTAGACGGGGCAGGAAGCTCCTACGAGCAGTACTTC. Amino acid sequence: CASSLDGAGSSYEQYF. The chain joins TRBV7-2 to TRBJ2-5; TRBD1 or TRBD2 may be the D gene (5 bases each). The DNA matches TRBJ2-7 better at its end, which makes the J call doubtful. CDR3 length: 16 residues. CDR1 is SGHTA and CDR2 is FQGNSA in the germline V gene.

This clone is medium-sized in the sample. The gene calls are TRBV27 and TRBJ2-2, with 9 bases aligning to TRBD1. The CDR3 contains 16 residues. V lost 5 bases, J lost 2 bases, and 6 bases stayed unmatched. Germline loops: CDR1 MNHEY, CDR2 SMNVEV (reference sequence). The CDR3 reads CASSPWDRVNTGELFF. The CDR3 DNA is TGTGCCAGCAGTCCCTGGGACAGGGTTAACACCGGGGAGCTGTTTTTT.

The chain joins TRBV27 to TRBJ1-2, with 7 bases matching TRBD1. The V gene's germline CDR1 is MNHEY and CDR2 SMNVEV (reference sequence). Losses at the gene ends were 6 bases for V and 9 bases for J; bases not matched to a gene: 10. The CDR3 totals 13 residues. The CDR3 DNA sequence: TGTGCCAGCAGCCGGACAGGCGGGGCTAGCTACACCTTC. Its translation: CASSRTGGASYTF.

The CDR3 spells CASRDPSWVEAFF. CDR3 nucleotides: TGTGCCAGCAGAGACCCCAGTTGGGTTGAAGCTTTCTTT. This chain links TRBV7-2 with TRBJ1-1; no reliable D call. The CDR3 has 13 amino acids. Germline V gene sequence: CDR1 SGHTA, CDR2 FQGNSA. V lost 6 bases, J lost 7 bases, and 15 bases lay in between.

This chain's CDR3 is CSVEAVPAGPYGYTF. The CDR3 DNA reads TGCAGCGTTGAAGCGGTACCAGCAGGGCCATATGGCTACACCTTC. The rearrangement uses TRBV29-1 and TRBJ1-2, with a tentative D call TRBD1 (5 bases). Trimming took 1 base from V and 5 from J, leaving 17 bases between them. This CDR3 has 15 residues. CDR1 is SQVTM, CDR2 ANQGSEA, per germline.

Of note for this clone: Other nucleotide sequences in the sample specify the same CDR3. The chain employs TRBV27 and TRBJ2-3; 12 nucleotides align to TRBD2. Looked up from germline, CDR1 is MNHEY and CDR2 is SMNVEV (reference sequence). J gave up 0 bases and V 1 base, and 5 bases lay outside the gene matches. CDR3 length: 18 residues. The CDR3 here is CASSLWLAGGPSTDTQYF. DNA of the CDR3: TGTGCCAGCAGTTTATGGCTAGCGGGGGGGCCCAGCACAGATACGCAGTATTTT.

The chain is built from TRBV9 and TRBJ1-4, with D tentatively TRBD1 (6 bases). This CDR3 spans 14 amino acids. The germline V and J ends were trimmed by 0 bases and 5 bases, with 8 bases remaining between them. Germline V CDR1 and CDR2: SGDLS, YYNGEE. CDR3 DNA: TGTGCCAGCAGCGTAGAAGGGGGGAATGAAAAACTGTTTTTT. This gives the protein CASSVEGGNEKLFF.

The rearrangement joins TRBV10-1 to TRBJ2-2, with unresolved D. The germline gives CDR1 WNHNN, CDR2 SYGVQD (reference sequence). V lost 2 bases and J lost 3, with 10 bases in between. The CDR3 contains 15 residues. The CDR3 reads CASSEGDTDTGELFF. CDR3 nucleotides: TGCGCCAGCAGTGAGGGAGACACGGACACCGGGGAGCTGTTTTTT.

This sequence joins TRBV23-1 and TRBJ1-5; 10 bases agree with TRBD1. TRBV23-1 is assigned to the ORF class and has an uncertain function. The CDR3 loop spans 16 amino acids. Germline trimming cut 8 bases from V and 3 bases from J; bases unmatched to any gene: 10. The CDR3 coding sequence is TGCGCCAGCCGCCTTAACGGGACAGGGGACAATCAGCCCCAGCATTTT. As protein: CASRLNGTGDNQPQHF.

This clone is medium-sized. The chain employs TRBV7-9 and TRBJ1-2; D may be TRBD1 (6 bases). The ends were cut back, 5 bases at V and 1 base at J, with 11 bases in the middle. Germline-derived CDR1 and CDR2 are SEHNR and FQNEAQ (reference sequence). This CDR3 contains 14 residues. This CDR3 reads CASSAQGDNYGYTF. Written as DNA, the CDR3 is TGTGCCAGCAGCGCACAGGGCGATAACTATGGCTACACCTTC.

This clone was recorded only once. V and J are TRBV5-1 and TRBJ2-2; D gene uncertain. Germline CDR1 is SGHRS and CDR2 is YFSETQ. Trimming removed 4 bases at V and 2 bases at J, with 3 bases between. This CDR3 contains 12 residues. In DNA, the CDR3 is TGCGCCAGCAGCGGCAACACCGGGGAGCTGTTTTTT. As protein: CASSGNTGELFF.

This rearrangement joins TRBV10-3 to TRBJ1-2; 11 bases agree with TRBD1. The CDR3 contains 14 residues. The germline V gene has CDR1 ENHRY and CDR2 SYGVKD. V gave up 2 bases and J gave up 8 bases; unmatched junction bases: 4. CDR3 bases: TGTGCCATCAGTGAGGGACAGGGGGCGCGCGGCTACACCTTC. Translated: CAISEGQGARGYTF.

The chain combines TRBV10-3 with TRBJ2-2, with TRBD1 identical over 7 bases. This CDR3 is built from 16 residues. The V segment lost 6 bases and the J segment 4 bases; nucleotides outside the gene matches: 11. Germline CDR1 ENHRY, CDR2 SYGVKD. The DNA of the CDR3 is TGTGCCATCAGCCGGGACAGCGGTTCGGTCACCGGGGAGCTGTTTTTT. Residues: CAISRDSGSVTGELFF.

V and J are TRBV18 and TRBJ2-7, with D hard to call. In germline, CDR1 is KGHSH, CDR2 LQKENI. With 3 bases removed from V and 0 bases from J, the gap between germline ends came to 15 bases. The CDR3 is 16 amino acids. The CDR3 DNA reads as TGTGCCAGCTCACCCTCCCACGGCCGAGACTCCTACGAGCAGTACTTC. This translates into CASSPSHGRDSYEQYF.

V usage is TRBV28 and J usage is TRBJ2-7, with 8 positions matching TRBD1. The CDR3 has 16 residues. J lost 5 bases, V lost 0 bases, and 9 bases had no gene match. The V gene's germline CDR1 is MDHEN and CDR2 SYDVKM. CDR3 nucleotide sequence: TGTGCCAGCAGTTTATGGGCCGGGACAGGTTTCCACGAGCAGTACTTC. Protein: CASSLWAGTGFHEQYF.

The rearrangement joins TRBV2 to TRBJ1-6; 8 bases are shared with TRBD1. This CDR3 spans 16 amino acids. V was pared by 5 bases and J by 5 bases, with 8 bases of the junction left unmatched. Germline CDR1 is SNHLY and CDR2 is FYNNEI. The DNA of the CDR3 is TGTGCCAGCAGTCTAAGTGGGGGACAGGATAATTCACCCCTCCACTTT. It is translated as CASSLSGGQDNSPLHF.

V gene TRBV4-1 combines with J gene TRBJ2-6; D is unclear. Germline V gene sequence: CDR1 MGHRA, CDR2 YSYEKL. The length of the CDR3 is 17 residues. V was pared by 2 bases and J by 0 bases, with 11 bases between. The CDR3, as DNA: TGCGCCAGCAGCCAAAGCTCCGAAAGCTCTGGGGCCAACGTCCTGACTTTC. It yields the protein CASSQSSESSGANVLTF.